This T cell receptor beta chain was captured in a study of OX40 agonist ivuxolimab in advanced cancers. Broader study findings: Clonal expansion was seen in CD4+ and CD8+ blood T cells by week 6 at 0.1 to 3.0 mg/kg.

Generated by immunoSEQ multiplex PCR, the TCRdb table keeps only in-frame clones and is missing some. The profile shows roughly 80,000 clones, around nine tenths of them singletons. Details on this clone: Its cognate antigen is unknown.

The CDR3 is made up of 14 amino acids. Looked up from germline, CDR1 is SGHAT and CDR2 is FQDESV (reference sequence). Trimming stripped 8 bases from V and 0 bases from J, with 13 bases between. This receptor was taken from an adult with an advanced solid tumor such as melanoma, head and neck, liver or kidney cancer. The rearrangement uses TRBV11-1 and TRBJ1-1, with a possible D match to TRBD1 (5 bases). The input for sequencing was CD4+ or CD8+ T cells sorted from blood, taken in a trial of the OX40 agonist ivuxolimab. CDR3 in amino acids: CASGAGGLNTEAFF. Written as DNA, the CDR3 is TGTGCCAGCGGCGCCGGGGGTTTGAACACTGAAGCTTTCTTT.